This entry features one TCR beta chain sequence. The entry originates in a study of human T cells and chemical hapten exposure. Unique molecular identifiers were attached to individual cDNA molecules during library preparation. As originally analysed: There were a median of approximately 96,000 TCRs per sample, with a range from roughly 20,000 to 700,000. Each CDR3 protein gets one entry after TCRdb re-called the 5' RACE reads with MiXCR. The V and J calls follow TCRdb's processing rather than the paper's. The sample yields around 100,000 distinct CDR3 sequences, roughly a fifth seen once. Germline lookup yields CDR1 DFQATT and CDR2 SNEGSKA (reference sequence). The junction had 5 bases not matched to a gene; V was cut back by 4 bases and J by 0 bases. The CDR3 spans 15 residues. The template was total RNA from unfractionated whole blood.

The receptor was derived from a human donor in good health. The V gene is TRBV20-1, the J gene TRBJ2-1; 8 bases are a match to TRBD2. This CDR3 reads CSANPGGSSYNEQFF. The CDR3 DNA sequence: TGCAGTGCTAACCCGGGGGGGAGCTCCTACAATGAGCAGTTCTTC.